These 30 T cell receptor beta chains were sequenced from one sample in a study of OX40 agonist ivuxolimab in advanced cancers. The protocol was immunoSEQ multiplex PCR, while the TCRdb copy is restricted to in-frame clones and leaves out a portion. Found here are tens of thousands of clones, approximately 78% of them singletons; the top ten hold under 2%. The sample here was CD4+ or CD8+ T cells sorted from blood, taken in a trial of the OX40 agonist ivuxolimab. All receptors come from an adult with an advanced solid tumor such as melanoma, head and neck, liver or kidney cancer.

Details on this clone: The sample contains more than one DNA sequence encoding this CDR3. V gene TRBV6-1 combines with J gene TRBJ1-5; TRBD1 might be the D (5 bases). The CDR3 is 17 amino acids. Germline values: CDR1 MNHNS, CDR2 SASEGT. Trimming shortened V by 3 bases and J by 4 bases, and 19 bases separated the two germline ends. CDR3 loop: CASSEEAGFMRNQPQHF. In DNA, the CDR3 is TGTGCCAGCAGTGAGGAGGCAGGGTTTATGCGGAATCAGCCCCAGCATTTT.

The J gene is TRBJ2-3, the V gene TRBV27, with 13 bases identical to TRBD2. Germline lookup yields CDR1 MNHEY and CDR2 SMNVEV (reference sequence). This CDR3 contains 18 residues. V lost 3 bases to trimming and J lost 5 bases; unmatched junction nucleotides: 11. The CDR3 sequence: CASSFRTSGRGGQDTQYF. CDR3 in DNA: TGTGCCAGCAGTTTCCGTACTAGCGGGAGGGGGGGACAAGATACGCAGTATTTT.

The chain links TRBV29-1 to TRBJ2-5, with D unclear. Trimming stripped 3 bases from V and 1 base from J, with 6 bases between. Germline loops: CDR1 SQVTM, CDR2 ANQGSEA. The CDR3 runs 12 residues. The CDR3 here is CSVDLTQETQYF. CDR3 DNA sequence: TGCAGCGTTGATCTGACCCAAGAGACCCAGTACTTC.

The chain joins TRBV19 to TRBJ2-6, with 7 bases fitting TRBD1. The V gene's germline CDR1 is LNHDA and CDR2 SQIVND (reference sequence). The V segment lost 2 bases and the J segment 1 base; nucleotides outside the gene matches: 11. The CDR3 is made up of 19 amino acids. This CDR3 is CASSISQGDPRSGANVLTF. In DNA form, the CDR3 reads TGTGCCAGTAGTATAAGTCAGGGGGACCCCCGGTCTGGGGCCAACGTCCTGACTTTC.

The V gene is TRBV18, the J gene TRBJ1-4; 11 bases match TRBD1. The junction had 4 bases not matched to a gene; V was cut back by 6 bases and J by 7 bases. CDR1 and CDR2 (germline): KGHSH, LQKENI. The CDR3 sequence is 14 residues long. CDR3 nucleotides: TGTGCCAGCTCGGCCGGGACAGGGGGTGAAAAACTGTTTTTT. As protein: CASSAGTGGEKLFF.

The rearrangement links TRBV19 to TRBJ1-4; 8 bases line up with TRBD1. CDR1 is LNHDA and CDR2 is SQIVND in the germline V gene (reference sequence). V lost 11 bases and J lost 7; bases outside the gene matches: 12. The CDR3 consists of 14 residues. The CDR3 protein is CAWSRQGAGEKLFF. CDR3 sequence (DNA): TGTGCCTGGAGTAGGCAGGGGGCGGGTGAAAAACTGTTTTTT.

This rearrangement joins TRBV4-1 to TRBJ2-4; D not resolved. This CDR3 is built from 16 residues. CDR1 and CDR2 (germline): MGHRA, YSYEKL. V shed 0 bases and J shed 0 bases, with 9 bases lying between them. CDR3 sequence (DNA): TGCGCCAGCAGCCAAGATCCCACCTTAGCCAAAAACATTCAGTACTTC. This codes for CASSQDPTLAKNIQYF.

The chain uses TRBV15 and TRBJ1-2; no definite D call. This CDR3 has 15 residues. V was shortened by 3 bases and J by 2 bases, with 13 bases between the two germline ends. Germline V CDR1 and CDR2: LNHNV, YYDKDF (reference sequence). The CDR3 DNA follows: TGTGCCACCAGCAGGACTGAAGGACGGAACTATGGCTACACCTTC. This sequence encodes CATSRTEGRNYGYTF.

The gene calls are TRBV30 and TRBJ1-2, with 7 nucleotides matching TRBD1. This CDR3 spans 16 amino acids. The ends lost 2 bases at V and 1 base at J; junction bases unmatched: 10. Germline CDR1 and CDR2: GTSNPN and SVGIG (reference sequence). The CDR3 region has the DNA TGTGCCTGGAGTCCTAAACGGGACAGCGGTAACTATGGCTACACCTTC. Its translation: CAWSPKRDSGNYGYTF.

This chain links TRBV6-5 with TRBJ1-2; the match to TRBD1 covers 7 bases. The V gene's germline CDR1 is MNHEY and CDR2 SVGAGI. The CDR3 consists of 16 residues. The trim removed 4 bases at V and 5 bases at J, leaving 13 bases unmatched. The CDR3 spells CASSFIRTGGGYGYTF. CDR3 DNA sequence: TGTGCCAGCAGTTTCATTAGGACAGGCGGGGGGTATGGCTACACCTTC.

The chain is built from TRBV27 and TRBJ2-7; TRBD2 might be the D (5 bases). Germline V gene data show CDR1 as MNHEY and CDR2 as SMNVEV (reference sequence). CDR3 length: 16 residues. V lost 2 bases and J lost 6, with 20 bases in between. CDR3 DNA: TGTGCCAGCAGTTTACTCGTCCCCGGCGGGCCTGGCGAGCAGTACTTC. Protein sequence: CASSLLVPGGPGEQYF.

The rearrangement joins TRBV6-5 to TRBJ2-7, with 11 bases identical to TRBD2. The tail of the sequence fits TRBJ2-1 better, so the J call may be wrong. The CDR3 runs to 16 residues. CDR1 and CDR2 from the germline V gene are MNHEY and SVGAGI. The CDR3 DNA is TGTGCCAGCAGTTACTCGATAGCGGGAGGGCCAGGAGAGCAGTTCTTC. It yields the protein CASSYSIAGGPGEQFF.

CDR3 in amino acids: CASSYRDRGKNIQYF. CDR3 DNA sequence: TGTGCCAGCAGTTACCGCGACAGGGGCAAAAACATTCAGTACTTC. The rearrangement links TRBV6-5 to TRBJ2-4; 8 bases map to TRBD1. After removal of 2 bases from V and 3 bases from J, the junction contained 3 bases not matched to a gene. The CDR3 length is 15 residues. Germline assignment: CDR1 MNHEY and CDR2 SVGAGI.

Here the CDR3 DNA reads TGTGCCAGCAAATCGACAGTGCCTCCTGACAATGAGCAGTTCTTC. Its translation: CASKSTVPPDNEQFF. The rearrangement uses TRBV10-3 and TRBJ2-1; possibly TRBD1 for D (5 bases). Germline V gives CDR1 ENHRY, CDR2 SYGVKD. The CDR3 spans 15 residues. V dropped 10 bases and J dropped 5 bases, with 21 bases sitting between them.

CDR3 coding DNA: TGTGCCAGCAGGCGCGCGGGTTCCTACGAGCAGTACTTC. Translated: CASRRAGSYEQYF. The gene calls are TRBV6-1 and TRBJ2-7; D possibly corresponds to TRBD2 (5 bases). Looked up from germline, CDR1 is MNHNS and CDR2 is SASEGT. V was clipped by 6 bases and J by 1 base, with 10 bases between them. The length of the CDR3 is 13 residues.

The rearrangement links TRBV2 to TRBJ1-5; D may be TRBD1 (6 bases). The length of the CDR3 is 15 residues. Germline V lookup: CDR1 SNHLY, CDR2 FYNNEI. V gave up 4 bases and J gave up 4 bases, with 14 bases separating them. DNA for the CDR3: TGTGCCAGCAGTGGTCGCAGGGGAACAAATCAGCCCCAGCATTTT. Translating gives CASSGRRGTNQPQHF. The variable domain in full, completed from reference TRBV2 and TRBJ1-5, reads EPEVTQTPSHQVTQMGQEVILRCVPISNHLYFYWYRQILGQKVEFLVSFYNNEISEKSEIFDDQFSVERPDGSNFTLKIRSTKLEDSAMYFCASSGRRGTNQPQHFGDGTRLSIL.

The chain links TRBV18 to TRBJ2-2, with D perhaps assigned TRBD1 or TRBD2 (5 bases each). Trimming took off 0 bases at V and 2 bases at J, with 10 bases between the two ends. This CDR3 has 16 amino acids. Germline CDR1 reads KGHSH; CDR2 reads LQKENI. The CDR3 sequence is CASSPPVGTNTGELFF. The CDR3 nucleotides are TGTGCCAGCTCACCACCGGTAGGGACCAACACCGGGGAGCTGTTTTTT.

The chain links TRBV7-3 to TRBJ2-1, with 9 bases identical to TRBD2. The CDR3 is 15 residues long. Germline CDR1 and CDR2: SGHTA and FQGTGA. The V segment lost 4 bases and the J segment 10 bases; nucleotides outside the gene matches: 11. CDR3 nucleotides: TGTGCCAGCAGCTCATCCGGGACTAGCTTTTACGAGCAGTTCTTC. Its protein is CASSSSGTSFYEQFF.

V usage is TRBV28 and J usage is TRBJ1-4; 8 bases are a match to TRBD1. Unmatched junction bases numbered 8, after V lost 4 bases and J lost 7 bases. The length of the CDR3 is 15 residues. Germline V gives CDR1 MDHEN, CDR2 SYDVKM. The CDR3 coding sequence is TGTGCCAGCAGTTCTTCAGGGGGCTGGGGTGAAAAACTGTTTTTT. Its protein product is CASSSSGGWGEKLFF.

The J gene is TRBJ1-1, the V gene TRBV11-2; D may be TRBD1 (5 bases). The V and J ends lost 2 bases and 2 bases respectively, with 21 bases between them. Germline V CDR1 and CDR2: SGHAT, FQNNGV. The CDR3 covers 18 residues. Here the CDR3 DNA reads TGTGCCAGCAGCTTATCCTTTCTCGGGGCAACAGGTAACACTGAAGCTTTCTTT. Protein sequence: CASSLSFLGATGNTEAFF.

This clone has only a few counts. The CDR3 DNA sequence: TGTGCCAGCTCACCACTACAGGGAGATACTGAAGCTTTCTTT. It encodes CASSPLQGDTEAFF. The rearrangement links TRBV18 to TRBJ1-1; D possibly corresponds to TRBD1 (6 bases). The CDR3 covers 14 residues. The germline V gene has CDR1 KGHSH and CDR2 LQKENI. Deletions cut 1 base from V and 5 bases from J, with 11 bases between.

CDR3 DNA: TGTGCCAGCGGAACTGAAATTGAGACCCAGTACTTC. Protein: CASGTEIETQYF. The genes are TRBV9 and TRBJ2-5; D call uncertain. The CDR3 has 12 residues. Deletions cut 7 bases from V and 5 bases from J, with 12 bases between. Germline V lookup: CDR1 SGDLS, CDR2 YYNGEE.

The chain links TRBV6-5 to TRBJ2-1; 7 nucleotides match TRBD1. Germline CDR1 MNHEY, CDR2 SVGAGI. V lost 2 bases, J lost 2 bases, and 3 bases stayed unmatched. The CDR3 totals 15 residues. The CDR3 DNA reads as TGTGCCAGCAGTTACGAGGGGGCAACCTACAATGAGCAGTTCTTC. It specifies CASSYEGATYNEQFF.

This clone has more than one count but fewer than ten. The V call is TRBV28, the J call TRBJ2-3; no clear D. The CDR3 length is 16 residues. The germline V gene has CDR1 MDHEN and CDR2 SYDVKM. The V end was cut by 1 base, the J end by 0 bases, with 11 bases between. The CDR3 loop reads CASSLFSGFSTDTQYF. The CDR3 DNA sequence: TGTGCCAGCAGTTTATTTTCCGGGTTCAGCACAGATACGCAGTATTTT.

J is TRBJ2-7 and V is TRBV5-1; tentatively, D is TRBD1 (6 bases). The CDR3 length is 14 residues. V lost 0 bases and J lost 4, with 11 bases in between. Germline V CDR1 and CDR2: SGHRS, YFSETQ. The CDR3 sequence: CASSLDTGKYEQYF. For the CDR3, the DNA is TGCGCCAGCAGCTTGGACACAGGGAAATACGAGCAGTACTTC.

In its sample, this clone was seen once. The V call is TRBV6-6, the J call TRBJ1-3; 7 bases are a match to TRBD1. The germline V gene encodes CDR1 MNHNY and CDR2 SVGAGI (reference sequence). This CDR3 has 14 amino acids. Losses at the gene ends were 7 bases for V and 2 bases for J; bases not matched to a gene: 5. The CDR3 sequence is CASNPGTAGNTIYF. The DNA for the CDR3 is TGTGCCAGCAACCCGGGGACAGCTGGAAACACCATATATTTT.

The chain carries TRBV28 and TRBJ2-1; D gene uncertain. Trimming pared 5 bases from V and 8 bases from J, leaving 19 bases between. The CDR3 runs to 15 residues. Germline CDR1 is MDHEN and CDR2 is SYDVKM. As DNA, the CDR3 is TGTGCCAGCAGTACCAACGGGTTTTTGGGTGATGAGCAGTTCTTC. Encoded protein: CASSTNGFLGDEQFF.

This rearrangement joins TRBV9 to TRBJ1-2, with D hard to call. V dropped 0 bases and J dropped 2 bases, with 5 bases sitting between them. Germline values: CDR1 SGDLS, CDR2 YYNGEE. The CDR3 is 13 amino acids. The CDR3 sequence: CASSVDLNYGYTF. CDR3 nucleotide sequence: TGTGCCAGCAGCGTAGATCTGAACTATGGCTACACCTTC.

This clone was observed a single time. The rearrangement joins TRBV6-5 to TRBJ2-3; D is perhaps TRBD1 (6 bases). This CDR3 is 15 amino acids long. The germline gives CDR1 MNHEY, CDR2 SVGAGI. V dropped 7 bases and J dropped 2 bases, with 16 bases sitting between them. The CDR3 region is CASIYRAGSTDTQYF. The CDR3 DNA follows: TGTGCCAGCATCTACAGGGCCGGGTCCACAGATACGCAGTATTTT.

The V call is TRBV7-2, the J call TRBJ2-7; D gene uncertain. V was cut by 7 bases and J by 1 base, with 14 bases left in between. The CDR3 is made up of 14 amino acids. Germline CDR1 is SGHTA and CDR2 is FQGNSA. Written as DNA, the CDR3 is TGTGCCAGCACCCTACGTTTTACTTCCTACGAGCAGTACTTC. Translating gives CASTLRFTSYEQYF.